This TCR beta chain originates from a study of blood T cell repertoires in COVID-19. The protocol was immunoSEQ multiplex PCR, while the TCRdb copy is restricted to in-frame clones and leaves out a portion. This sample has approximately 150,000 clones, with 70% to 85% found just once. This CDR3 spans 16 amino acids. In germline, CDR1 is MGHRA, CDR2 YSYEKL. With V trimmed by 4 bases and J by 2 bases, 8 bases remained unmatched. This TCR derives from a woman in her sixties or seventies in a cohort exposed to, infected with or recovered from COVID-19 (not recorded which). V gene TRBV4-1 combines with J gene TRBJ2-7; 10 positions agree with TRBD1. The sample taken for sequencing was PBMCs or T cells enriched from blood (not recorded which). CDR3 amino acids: CASSPGQGPGAYEQYF. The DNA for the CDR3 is TGCGCCAGCAGCCCGGGACAGGGGCCGGGGGCCTACGAGCAGTACTTC.